This T cell receptor beta chain came from a study of T cells in Graves' hyperthyroidism and ophthalmopathy. This clonotype was counted many times. What it binds is unknown. Study results and limitations: Most expanded thyroid clonotypes above 0.001 also appeared in blood.

Active moderate-to-severe ophthalmopathy, Clinical Activity Score at least 3, NOSPECS at least 4, under 3 months' duration. Exclusions: uncontrolled infection, other autoimmune disease, pregnancy, lactation. Cells are PBMCs isolated from approximately 9.2 ml of fresh blood. TCR beta CDR3 regions were amplified from RNA transcripts. TCR CDR3 regions were first amplified by RT-PCR with HTBI primers. TCRdb re-called the multiplex PCR reads with MiXCR, one entry per CDR3 protein. The sample lists about 380,000 distinct CDR3 sequences; roughly 14% were seen once. V was trimmed by 2 bases and J by 3 bases, leaving 11 bases between them. Germline CDR1 SGDLS, CDR2 YYNGEE. The CDR3 spans 14 residues.

This rearrangement joins TRBV9 to TRBJ1-2, with a possible D match to TRBD1 (5 bases). This clonotype was obtained from a woman aged 25 to 39 with Graves' ophthalmopathy. The sample taken for sequencing was blood. The CDR3 DNA is TGTGCCAGCAGCGTTGGGCAGGGTGACTATGGCTACACCTTC. Amino acids: CASSVGQGDYGYTF.